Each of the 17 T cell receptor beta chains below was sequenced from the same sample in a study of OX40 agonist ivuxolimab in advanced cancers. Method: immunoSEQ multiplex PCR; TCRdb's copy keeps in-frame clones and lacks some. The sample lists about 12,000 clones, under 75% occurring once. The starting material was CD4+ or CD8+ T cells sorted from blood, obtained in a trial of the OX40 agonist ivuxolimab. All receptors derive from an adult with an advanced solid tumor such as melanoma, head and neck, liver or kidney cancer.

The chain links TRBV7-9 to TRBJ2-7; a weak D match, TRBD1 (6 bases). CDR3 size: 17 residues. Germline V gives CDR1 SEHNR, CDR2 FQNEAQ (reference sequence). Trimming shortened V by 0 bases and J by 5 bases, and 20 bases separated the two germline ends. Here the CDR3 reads CASSLAQGHPTGDEQYF. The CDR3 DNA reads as TGTGCCAGCAGCTTAGCGCAGGGACACCCCACCGGGGACGAGCAGTACTTC.

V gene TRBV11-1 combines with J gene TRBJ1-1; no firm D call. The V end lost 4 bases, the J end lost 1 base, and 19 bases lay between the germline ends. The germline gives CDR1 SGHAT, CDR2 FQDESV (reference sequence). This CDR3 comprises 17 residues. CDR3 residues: CASSSHPLLTANTEAFF. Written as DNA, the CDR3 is TGTGCCAGCAGCTCCCATCCCCTTCTCACAGCGAACACTGAAGCTTTCTTT.

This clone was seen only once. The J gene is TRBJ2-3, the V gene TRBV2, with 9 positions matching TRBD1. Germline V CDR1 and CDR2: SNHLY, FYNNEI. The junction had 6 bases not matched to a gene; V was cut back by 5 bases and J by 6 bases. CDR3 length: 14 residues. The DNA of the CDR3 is TGTGCCAGCAGTTCAGGACAGGGGAGGGATACGCAGTATTTT. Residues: CASSSGQGRDTQYF.

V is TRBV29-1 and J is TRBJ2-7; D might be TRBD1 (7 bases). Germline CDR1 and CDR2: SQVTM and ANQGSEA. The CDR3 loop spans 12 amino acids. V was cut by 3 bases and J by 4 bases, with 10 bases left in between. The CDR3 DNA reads TGCAGCGTTGACTCAGGGGGGTACGAGCAGTACTTC. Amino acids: CSVDSGGYEQYF.

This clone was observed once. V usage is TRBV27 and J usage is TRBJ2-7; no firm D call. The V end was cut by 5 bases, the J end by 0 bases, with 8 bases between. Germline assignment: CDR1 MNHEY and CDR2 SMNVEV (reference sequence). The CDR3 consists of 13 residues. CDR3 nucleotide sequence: TGTGCCAGCAGTCCTCAAGTCTCCTACGAGCAGTACTTC. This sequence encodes CASSPQVSYEQYF.

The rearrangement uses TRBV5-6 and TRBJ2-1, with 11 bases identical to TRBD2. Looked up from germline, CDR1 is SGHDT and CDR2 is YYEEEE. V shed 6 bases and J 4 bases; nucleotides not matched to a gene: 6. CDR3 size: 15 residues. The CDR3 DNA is TGTGCCAGCATCTTAGGACTAGCGGGTTACAATGAGCAGTTCTTC. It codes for CASILGLAGYNEQFF. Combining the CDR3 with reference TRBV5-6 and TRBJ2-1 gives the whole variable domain DAGVTQSPTHLIKTRGQQVTLRCSPKSGHDTVSWYQQALGQGPQFIFQYYEEEERQRGNFPDRFSGHQFPNYSSELNVNALLLGDSALYLCASILGLAGYNEQFFGPGTRLTVL.

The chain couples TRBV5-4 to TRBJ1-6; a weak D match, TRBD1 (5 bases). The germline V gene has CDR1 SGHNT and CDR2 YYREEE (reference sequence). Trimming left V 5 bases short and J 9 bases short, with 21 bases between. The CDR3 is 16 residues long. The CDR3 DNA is TGTGCCAGCAGTTCGTCACGACAGAACCCCTCTTCACCCCTCCACTTT. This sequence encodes CASSSSRQNPSSPLHF.

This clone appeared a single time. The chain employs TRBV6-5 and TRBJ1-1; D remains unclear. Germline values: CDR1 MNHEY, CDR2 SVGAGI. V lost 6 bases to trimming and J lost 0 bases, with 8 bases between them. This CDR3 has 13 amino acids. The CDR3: CASSLGVNTEAFF. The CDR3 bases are TGTGCCAGCAGCTTAGGTGTGAACACTGAAGCTTTCTTT.

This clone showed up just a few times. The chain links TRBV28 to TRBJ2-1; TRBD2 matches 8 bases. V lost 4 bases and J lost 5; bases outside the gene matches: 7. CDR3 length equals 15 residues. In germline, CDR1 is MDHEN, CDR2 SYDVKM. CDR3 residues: CASSSLTSDDNEQFF. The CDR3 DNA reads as TGTGCCAGCAGTTCCCTGACTAGCGACGACAATGAGCAGTTCTTC.

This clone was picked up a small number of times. CDR3: CASSVVLGTRAEAFF. The CDR3 DNA sequence: TGTGCCAGCAGCGTAGTCTTGGGGACTAGGGCTGAAGCTTTCTTT. The gene calls are TRBV9 and TRBJ1-1; TRBD1 might be the D (5 bases). The CDR3 runs to 15 residues. The ends were cut back, 0 bases at V and 6 bases at J, with 15 bases in the middle. The germline V gene has CDR1 SGDLS and CDR2 YYNGEE.

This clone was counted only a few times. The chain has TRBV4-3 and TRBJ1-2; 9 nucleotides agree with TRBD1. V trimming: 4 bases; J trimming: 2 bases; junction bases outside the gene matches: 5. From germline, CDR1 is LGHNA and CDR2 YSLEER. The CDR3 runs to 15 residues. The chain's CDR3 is CASSPGQGINYGYTF. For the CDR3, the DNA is TGCGCCAGCAGCCCCGGACAGGGGATCAACTATGGCTACACCTTC.

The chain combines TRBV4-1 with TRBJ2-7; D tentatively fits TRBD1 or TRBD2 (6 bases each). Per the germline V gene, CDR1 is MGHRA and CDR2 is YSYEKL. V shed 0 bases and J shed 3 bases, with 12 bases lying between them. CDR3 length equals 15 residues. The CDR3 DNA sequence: TGCGCCAGCAGCCAAGAGCAGGGGAGGAACTACGAGCAGTACTTC. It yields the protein CASSQEQGRNYEQYF.

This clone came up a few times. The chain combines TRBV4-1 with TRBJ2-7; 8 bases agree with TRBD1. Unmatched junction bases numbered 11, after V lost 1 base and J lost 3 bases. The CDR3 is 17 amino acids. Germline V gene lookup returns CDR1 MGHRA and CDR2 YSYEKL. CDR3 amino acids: CASSQAPGLDRVYEQYF. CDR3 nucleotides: TGCGCCAGCAGCCAAGCTCCGGGGCTGGACAGGGTCTACGAGCAGTACTTC.

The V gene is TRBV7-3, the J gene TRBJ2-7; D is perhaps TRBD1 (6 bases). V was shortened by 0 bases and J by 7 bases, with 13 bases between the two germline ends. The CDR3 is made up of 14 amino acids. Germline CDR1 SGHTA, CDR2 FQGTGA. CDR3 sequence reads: CASSLTGASGEQYF. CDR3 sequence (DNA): TGTGCCAGCAGCTTAACGGGGGCCTCTGGGGAGCAGTACTTC.

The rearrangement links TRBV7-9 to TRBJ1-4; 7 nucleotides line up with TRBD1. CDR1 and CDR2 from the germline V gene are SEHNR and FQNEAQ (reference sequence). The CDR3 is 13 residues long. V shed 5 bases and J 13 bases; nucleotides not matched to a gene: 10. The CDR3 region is CASSPTTGTLLFF. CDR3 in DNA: TGTGCCAGCAGCCCTACGACAGGGACGCTACTGTTTTTT. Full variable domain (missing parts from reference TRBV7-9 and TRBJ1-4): DTGVSQNPRHKITKRGQNVTFRCDPISEHNRLYWYRQTLGQGPEFLTYFQNEAQLEKSRLLSDRFSAERPKGSFSTLEIQRTEQGDSAMYLCASSPTTGTLLFFGSGTQLSVL.

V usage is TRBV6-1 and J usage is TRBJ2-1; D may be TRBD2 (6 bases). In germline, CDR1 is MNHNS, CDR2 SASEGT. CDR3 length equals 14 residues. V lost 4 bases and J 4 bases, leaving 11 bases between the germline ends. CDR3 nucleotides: TGTGCCAGCAGTGGACTAGTCCCGTACAATGAGCAGTTCTTC. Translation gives CASSGLVPYNEQFF.

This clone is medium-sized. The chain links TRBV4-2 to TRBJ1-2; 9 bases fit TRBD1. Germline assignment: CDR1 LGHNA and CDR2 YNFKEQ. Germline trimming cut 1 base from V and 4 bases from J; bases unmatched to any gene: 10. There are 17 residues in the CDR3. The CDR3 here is CASSQGLVLDRGYGYTF. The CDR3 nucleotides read TGTGCCAGCAGCCAAGGCCTCGTTCTGGACAGGGGCTATGGCTACACCTTC.